This is a list of T cell receptor beta chains from one sample in a study of cytomegalovirus exposure and HLA in healthy donors. The assay was immunoSEQ multiplex PCR, and TCRdb's table has in-frame clones only and misses some. The table records tens of thousands of clones, 78% of them present only once. What was sequenced was PBMCs. All receptors derive from a man aged 40-55 years in good health and CMV-seronegative. CDR3s include the opening cysteine and the closing phenylalanine or tryptophan. Clone size, where shown, is once, few, many, or a class for clones that have expanded.

clone_size,j_call,v_call,cdr3_aa
-,TRBJ2-2,TRBV6-5,CASRDRGLVTGELFF
-,TRBJ2-3,TRBV7-9,CASSLPSGNPLVLDTQYF
-,TRBJ1-5,TRBV2,CASSEGDQPQHF
-,TRBJ1-1,TRBV15,CATSSLTQGAEAFF
-,TRBJ2-1,TRBV10-2,CASSEWLAGNNEQFF
few,TRBJ1-2,TRBV6-4,CASSLGHLDGYTF
-,TRBJ2-2,TRBV19,CATTRGPNTGELFF
-,TRBJ2-5,TRBV5-1,CASRLIQETQYF
-,TRBJ2-3,TRBV14,CASSQDSRSLDTQYF
-,TRBJ2-7,TRBV10-3,CAISEIPGVEQYF
-,TRBJ2-2,TRBV6-5,CASSSLVAGELFF